Each of the 23 T cell receptor beta chains below was sequenced from the same sample in a study of T cell responses to AZD1222 COVID-19 vaccine. Using immunoSEQ multiplex PCR, the repertoire was profiled, and TCRdb retains in-frame clones only, with some absent. The sample has over 60,000 clones, more than 65% seen once. Sequences were derived from peripheral blood, sampled on day 0 of MenACWY control vaccination. The receptors originated from an adult in good health.

The chain employs TRBV19 and TRBJ1-5; 9 positions match TRBD1. Germline CDR1 is LNHDA and CDR2 is SQIVND (reference sequence). V lost 7 bases to trimming and J lost 3 bases; unmatched junction nucleotides: 4. This CDR3 is built from 14 residues. The CDR3 sequence: CASKHRGHNQPQHF. In DNA form, the CDR3 reads TGTGCCAGTAAACACAGGGGGCACAATCAGCCCCAGCATTTT.

This clone was seen more than once but under ten times. This chain links TRBV7-2 with TRBJ2-7, with TRBD1 matching over 7 bases. The trim removed 5 bases at V and 5 bases at J, leaving 12 bases unmatched. The CDR3 extends over 15 amino acids. Germline V CDR1 and CDR2: SGHTA, FQGNSA. The CDR3 coding sequence is TGTGCCAGCAGCCCGTCCGGGACAGTATTCGACGAGCAGTACTTC. Translation: CASSPSGTVFDEQYF. Complete variable domain (other parts from reference TRBV7-2 and TRBJ2-7): GAGVSQSPSNKVTEKGKDVELRCDPISGHTALYWYRQSLGQGLEFLIYFQGNSAPDKSGLPSDRFSAERTGGSVSTLTIQRTQQEDSAVYLCASSPSGTVFDEQYFGPGTRLTVT.

This chain links TRBV27 with TRBJ2-7; TRBD2 matches at 7 bases. V lost 0 bases, J lost 3 bases, and 2 bases stayed unmatched. The V gene's germline CDR1 is MNHEY and CDR2 SMNVEV (reference sequence). The length of the CDR3 is 14 residues. The CDR3 spells CASSLSWGGYEQYF. The CDR3 DNA reads TGTGCCAGCAGTTTATCGTGGGGGGGCTACGAGCAGTACTTC.

The chain combines TRBV5-1 with TRBJ1-4; tentative D call: TRBD1 (6 bases). The CDR3 has 14 residues. V lost 0 bases and J lost 8, with 11 bases in between. Germline assignment: CDR1 SGHRS and CDR2 YFSETQ. CDR3 residues: CASSLEHQGEKLFF. In DNA form, the CDR3 reads TGCGCCAGCAGCTTGGAACACCAGGGGGAAAAACTGTTTTTT.

V and J are TRBV21-1 and TRBJ2-7; the table's D call, TRBD2, has no DNA check behind it. TRBV21-1 is classified as a pseudogene. The CDR3 sequence is 16 residues long. Here the CDR3 DNA reads TGTGCCAGCAGCAATGTACTTGCGCGGGAGCCGGGCGAGCAGTACTTC. Translation gives CASSNVLAREPGEQYF.

The V call is TRBV5-1, the J call TRBJ1-4; 7 bases map to TRBD1. The length of the CDR3 is 16 residues. Germline V gives CDR1 SGHRS, CDR2 YFSETQ. Unmatched junction bases numbered 5, after V lost 1 base and J lost 2 bases. The CDR3 here is CASSLSGGTTNEKLFF. DNA for the CDR3: TGCGCCAGCAGCTTGTCAGGGGGTACGACTAATGAAAAACTGTTTTTT.

The V call is TRBV6-1, the J call TRBJ2-7; 10 bases are a match to TRBD2. The CDR3 contains 14 residues. Germline CDR1 and CDR2: MNHNS and SASEGT. The V and J ends lost 2 bases and 13 bases, in that order; junction bases with no gene match: 11. CDR3 loop: CASSEQLSGRTLYF. The CDR3 DNA sequence: TGTGCCAGCAGTGAACAACTTAGCGGGAGGACTCTATACTTC.

V is TRBV4-2 and J is TRBJ2-1, with D possibly being TRBD1 (6 bases). V shed 4 bases and J shed 8 bases, with 15 bases lying between them. This CDR3 contains 14 residues. CDR1 and CDR2 (germline): LGHNA, YNFKEQ. CDR3 amino acids: CASSPKPRGDEQFF. CDR3 nucleotide sequence: TGTGCCAGCAGCCCGAAGCCCAGGGGCGATGAGCAGTTCTTC.

The V call is TRBV7-8, the J call TRBJ2-1; 10 bases line up with TRBD2. With V trimmed by 3 bases and J by 2 bases, 7 bases remained unmatched. The CDR3 length is 17 residues. Germline values: CDR1 SGHVS, CDR2 FQNEAQ. CDR3 in DNA: TGTGCCAGCAGCTTTTATTCTAGCGGGGGCACCTACAATGAGCAGTTCTTC. It encodes CASSFYSSGGTYNEQFF.

V usage is TRBV5-1 and J usage is TRBJ1-1; possibly TRBD1 for D (5 bases). Germline CDR1 reads SGHRS; CDR2 reads YFSETQ. V lost 4 bases and J 3 bases, leaving 13 bases between the germline ends. This CDR3 comprises 14 residues. The CDR3 spells CASSLDRGDTEAFF. The CDR3 bases are TGCGCCAGCAGCCTGGACCGGGGGGACACTGAAGCTTTCTTT.

V and J are TRBV19 and TRBJ1-2; D not certain. Trimming removed 0 bases at V and 3 bases at J, with 8 bases between. The germline gives CDR1 LNHDA, CDR2 SQIVND (reference sequence). The CDR3 has 14 amino acids. This CDR3 reads CASSIDNKYYGYTF. The CDR3 bases are TGTGCCAGTAGTATAGATAACAAATACTATGGCTACACCTTC.

The rearrangement links TRBV2 to TRBJ2-7; 12 nucleotides match TRBD2. Trimming cost V 6 bases and J 7 bases; bases outside gene matches: 7. This CDR3 is 14 amino acids long. Germline CDR1 SNHLY, CDR2 FYNNEI. CDR3 in amino acids: CASRWGLAGPEQYF. In DNA form, the CDR3 reads TGTGCCAGCAGATGGGGACTAGCGGGCCCAGAGCAGTACTTC. Full variable domain (missing parts from reference TRBV2 and TRBJ2-7): EPEVTQTPSHQVTQMGQEVILRCVPISNHLYFYWYRQILGQKVEFLVSFYNNEISEKSEIFDDQFSVERPDGSNFTLKIRSTKLEDSAMYFCASRWGLAGPEQYFGPGTRLTVT.

This clone was observed a single time. CDR3 coding DNA: TGTGCCAGCAGCGTAGGGGCTAGCACCTACAGCACAGATACGCAGTATTTT. Translation: CASSVGASTYSTDTQYF. V gene TRBV9 combines with J gene TRBJ2-3; D may be TRBD2 (5 bases). This CDR3 is 17 amino acids long. Trimming pared 0 bases from V and 0 bases from J, leaving 14 bases between. Germline loops: CDR1 SGDLS, CDR2 YYNGEE.

The chain uses TRBV27 and TRBJ2-2; the D gene is possibly TRBD2 (5 bases). The CDR3 runs to 12 residues. Germline CDR1 and CDR2: MNHEY and SMNVEV (reference sequence). V dropped 8 bases and J dropped 6 bases, with 10 bases sitting between them. CDR3 residues: CASSPGAGELFF. In nucleotides, the CDR3 is TGTGCCAGCTCTCCCGGGGCCGGGGAGCTGTTTTTT.

This chain uses TRBV5-1 with TRBJ1-3; 7 positions agree with TRBD1. The junction had 3 bases not matched to a gene; V was cut back by 4 bases and J by 2 bases. Germline CDR1 SGHRS, CDR2 YFSETQ. CDR3 length: 14 amino acids. CDR3 residues: CASSTGTAGNTIYF. The CDR3 DNA reads TGCGCCAGCAGCACCGGGACAGCTGGAAACACCATATATTTT.

The chain links TRBV7-9 to TRBJ2-2, with TRBD1 matching 7 bases. The CDR3 is 15 residues long. CDR1 and CDR2 (germline): SEHNR, FQNEAQ (reference sequence). With 5 bases clipped from V and 1 base from J, the junction kept 4 bases outside the gene matches. Here the CDR3 DNA reads TGTGCCAGCAGCCCGGACAGGAAGAACACCGGGGAGCTGTTTTTT. Its protein is CASSPDRKNTGELFF.

The count of this clone is one. The rearrangement links TRBV7-2 to TRBJ1-3, with 8 bases that match TRBD1. The CDR3 is made up of 16 amino acids. The germline gives CDR1 SGHTA, CDR2 FQGNSA. The V segment lost 5 bases and the J segment 2 bases; nucleotides outside the gene matches: 8. In nucleotides, the CDR3 is TGTGCCAGCAGCGGACGAGGGACAGGAACTGGAAACACCATATATTTT. This gives the protein CASSGRGTGTGNTIYF.

The rearrangement uses TRBV25-1 and TRBJ2-1; TRBD1 agrees at 7 bases. There are 16 residues in the CDR3. Germline loops: CDR1 MGHDK, CDR2 SYGVNS. Germline trimming cut 4 bases from V and 2 bases from J; bases unmatched to any gene: 8. CDR3 sequence reads: CASSATTGRTYNEQFF. The CDR3 DNA reads TGTGCCAGCAGTGCCACGACAGGGCGTACCTACAATGAGCAGTTCTTC.

This clone was counted a single time. V gene TRBV5-4 combines with J gene TRBJ2-1, with TRBD2 identical over 11 bases. CDR3 length: 15 amino acids. CDR1 and CDR2 from the germline V gene are SGHNT and YYREEE (reference sequence). Unmatched junction bases numbered 6, after V lost 2 bases and J lost 8 bases. CDR3 sequence: CASSLRTSGSHEQFF. In DNA, the CDR3 is TGTGCCAGCAGCTTAAGGACTAGCGGGTCCCATGAGCAGTTCTTC.

The chain couples TRBV19 to TRBJ2-7; TRBD2 is a possible D gene (6 bases). Trimming left V 2 bases short and J 6 bases short, with 20 bases between. The CDR3 contains 16 residues. CDR1 LNHDA and CDR2 SQIVND come from the germline V gene (reference sequence). As DNA, the CDR3 is TGTGCCAGTAGTATATCCTTGAGGGCGGGGAGTAGCGAGCAGTACTTC. Protein sequence: CASSISLRAGSSEQYF.

A few counts support this clone. The rearrangement links TRBV27 to TRBJ1-2, with 7 bases that match TRBD1. The J segment lost 0 bases and the V segment lost 5 bases, leaving 18 bases of the junction unmatched. The CDR3 sequence is 19 residues long. Germline lookup yields CDR1 MNHEY and CDR2 SMNVEV (reference sequence). CDR3 residues: CASSPTYLTGRRSNYGYTF. CDR3 coding DNA: TGTGCCAGCAGTCCAACATACTTGACAGGGAGAAGGTCTAACTATGGCTACACCTTC.

The chain couples TRBV3-1 (or the pseudogene TRBV3-2) to TRBJ2-1, with 8 bases that match TRBD2. V was clipped by 4 bases and J by 8 bases; unmatched bases: 10. There are 15 residues in the CDR3. Germline lookup yields CDR1 LGHDT and CDR2 YNNKEL (reference sequence). In nucleotides, the CDR3 is TGTGCCAGCAGCCCAAAAGGACTAGCCATCGATGAGCAGTTCTTC. Amino acid sequence: CASSPKGLAIDEQFF.

This clone was picked up one time. The V call is TRBV7-8, the J call TRBJ2-1; D may be TRBD2 (5 bases). Trimming took 5 bases from V and 11 from J, leaving 16 bases between them. The length of the CDR3 is 13 residues. CDR1 and CDR2 from the germline V gene are SGHVS and FQNEAQ. The CDR3 DNA reads TGTGCCAGCAGCCTTAGCACGGGATTCCAGCAGTTCTTC. It codes for CASSLSTGFQQFF.